The clone carrying this T cell receptor beta chain was seen only a few times. This specimen comes from a study of molecular identifiers for immune sequencing clone quantification. Study overall: In replicates, RNA taken from approximately 22,000 or 94,000 naive CD8 cells was divided five ways, and four portions underwent sequencing.

MiXCR, run by TCRdb on the PCR reads, gives a single entry per CDR3 protein. Of over 600,000 distinct CDR3 sequences listed, just under 20% are singletons. V was cut by 5 bases and J by 3 bases, with 17 bases left in between. The CDR3 covers 15 residues. Germline CDR1 SGHTA, CDR2 FQGTGA. Preparation of naive CD8 libraries involved roughly 19,000 to 1,100,000 sorted cells and 10%, 30% or 50% RNA. This receptor was taken from a human donor in good health. Some libraries in this study had Jurkat cell RNA spiked in. Sequences were obtained from naive CD8+ T cells from blood, with Jurkat cell RNA spiked in. Subset here: FACS-sorted CD8+CD4-CCR7+CD45RA+ naive T cells. This rearrangement joins TRBV7-3 to TRBJ2-7; D not resolved. The CDR3 loop reads CASSPRASPHYEQYF. The CDR3 DNA follows: TGTGCCAGCAGCCCTCGAGCGTCTCCCCACTACGAGCAGTACTTC.